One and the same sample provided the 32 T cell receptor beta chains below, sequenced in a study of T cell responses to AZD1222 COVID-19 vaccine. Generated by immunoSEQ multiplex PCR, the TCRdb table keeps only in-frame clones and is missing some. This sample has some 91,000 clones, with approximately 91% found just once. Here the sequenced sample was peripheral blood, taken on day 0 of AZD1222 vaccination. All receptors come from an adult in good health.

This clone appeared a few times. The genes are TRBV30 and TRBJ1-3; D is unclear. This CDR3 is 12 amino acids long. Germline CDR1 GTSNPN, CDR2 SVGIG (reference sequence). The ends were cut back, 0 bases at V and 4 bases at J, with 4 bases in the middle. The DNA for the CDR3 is TGTGCCTGGAGTGTAACAGGAAACACCATATATTTT. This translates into CAWSVTGNTIYF.

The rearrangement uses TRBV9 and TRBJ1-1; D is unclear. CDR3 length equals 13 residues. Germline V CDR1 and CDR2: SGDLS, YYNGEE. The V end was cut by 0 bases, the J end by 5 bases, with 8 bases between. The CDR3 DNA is TGTGCCAGCAGCGTAGGAGTAAGTACTGAAGCTTTCTTT. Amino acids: CASSVGVSTEAFF.

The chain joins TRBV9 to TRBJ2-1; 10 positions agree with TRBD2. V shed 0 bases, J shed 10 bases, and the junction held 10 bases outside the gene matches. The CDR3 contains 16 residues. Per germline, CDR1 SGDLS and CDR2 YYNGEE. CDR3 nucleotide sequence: TGTGCCAGCAGCGTAGCGTGGACTAGCGGCCAGGAAGAGCAGTTCTTC. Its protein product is CASSVAWTSGQEEQFF.

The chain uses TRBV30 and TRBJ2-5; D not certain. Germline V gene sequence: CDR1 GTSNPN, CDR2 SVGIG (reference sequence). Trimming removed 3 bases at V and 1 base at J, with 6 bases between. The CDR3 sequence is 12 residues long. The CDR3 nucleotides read TGTGCCTGGAGGGTACTCCAAGAGACCCAGTACTTC. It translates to CAWRVLQETQYF.

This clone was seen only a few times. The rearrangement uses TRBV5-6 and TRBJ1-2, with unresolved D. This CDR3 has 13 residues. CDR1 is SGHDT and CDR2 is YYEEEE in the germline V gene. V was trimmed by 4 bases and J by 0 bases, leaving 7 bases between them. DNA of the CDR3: TGTGCCAGCAGCGTAAGCTCTAACTATGGCTACACCTTC. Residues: CASSVSSNYGYTF.

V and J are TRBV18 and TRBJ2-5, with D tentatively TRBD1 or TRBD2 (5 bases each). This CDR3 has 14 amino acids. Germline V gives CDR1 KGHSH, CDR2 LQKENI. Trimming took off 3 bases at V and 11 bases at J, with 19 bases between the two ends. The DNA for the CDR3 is TGTGCCAGCTCACCCGGGACGGCCCAAGGTGGGCAGTACTTC. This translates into CASSPGTAQGGQYF.

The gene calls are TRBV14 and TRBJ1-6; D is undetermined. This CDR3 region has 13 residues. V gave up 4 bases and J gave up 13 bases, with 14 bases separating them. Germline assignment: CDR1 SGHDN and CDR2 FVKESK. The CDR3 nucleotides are TGTGCCAGCAGCCGGACGGCCAAAGTCCCCCTCCACTTT. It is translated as CASSRTAKVPLHF. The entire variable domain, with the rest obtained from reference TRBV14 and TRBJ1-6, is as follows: EAGVTQFPSHSVIEKGQTVTLRCDPISGHDNLYWYRRVMGKEIKFLLHFVKESKQDESGMPNNRFLAERTGGTYSTLKVQPAELEDSGVYFCASSRTAKVPLHFGNGTRLTVT.

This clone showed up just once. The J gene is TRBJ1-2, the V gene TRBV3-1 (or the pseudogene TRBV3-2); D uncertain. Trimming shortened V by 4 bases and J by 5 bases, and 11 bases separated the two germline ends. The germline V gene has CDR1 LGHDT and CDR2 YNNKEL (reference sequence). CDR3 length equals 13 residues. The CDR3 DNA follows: TGTGCCAGCAGCCTCAGTCCACATTATGGCTACACCTTC. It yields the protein CASSLSPHYGYTF.

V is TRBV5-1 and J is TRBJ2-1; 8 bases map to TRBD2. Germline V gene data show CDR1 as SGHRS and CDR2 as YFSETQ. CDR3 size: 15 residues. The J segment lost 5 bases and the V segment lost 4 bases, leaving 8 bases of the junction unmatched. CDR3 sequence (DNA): TGCGCCAGCAGCGGGCTGGCGGGGGGCAACAATGAGCAGTTCTTC. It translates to CASSGLAGGNNEQFF.

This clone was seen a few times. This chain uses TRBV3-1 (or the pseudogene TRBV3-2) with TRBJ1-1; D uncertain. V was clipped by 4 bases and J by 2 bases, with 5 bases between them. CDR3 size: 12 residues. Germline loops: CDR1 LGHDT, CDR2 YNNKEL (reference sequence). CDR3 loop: CASSLHNTEAFF. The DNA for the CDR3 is TGTGCCAGCAGCCTCCATAACACTGAAGCTTTCTTT.

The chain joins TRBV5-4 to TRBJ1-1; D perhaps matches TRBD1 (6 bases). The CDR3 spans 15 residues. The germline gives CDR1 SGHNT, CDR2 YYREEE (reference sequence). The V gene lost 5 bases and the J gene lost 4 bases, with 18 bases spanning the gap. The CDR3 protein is CASRAQGGVVTEAFF. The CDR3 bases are TGTGCCAGCAGGGCACAGGGAGGGGTTGTCACTGAAGCTTTCTTT.

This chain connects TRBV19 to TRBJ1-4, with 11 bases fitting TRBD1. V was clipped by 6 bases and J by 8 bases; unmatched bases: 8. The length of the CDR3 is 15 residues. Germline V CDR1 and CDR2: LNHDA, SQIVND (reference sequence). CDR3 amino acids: CASRLGQGAREKLFF. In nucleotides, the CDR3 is TGTGCCAGTAGACTTGGACAGGGGGCGCGGGAAAAACTGTTTTTT.

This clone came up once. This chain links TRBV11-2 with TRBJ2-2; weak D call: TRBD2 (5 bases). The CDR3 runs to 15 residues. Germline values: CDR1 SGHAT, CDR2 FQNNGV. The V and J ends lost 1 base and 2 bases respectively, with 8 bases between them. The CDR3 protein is CASSLVRGNTGELFF. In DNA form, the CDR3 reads TGTGCCAGCAGCTTAGTTCGGGGTAACACCGGGGAGCTGTTTTTT. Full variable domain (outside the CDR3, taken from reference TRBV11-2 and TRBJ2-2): EAGVAQSPRYKIIEKRQSVAFWCNPISGHATLYWYQQILGQGPKLLIQFQNNGVVDDSQLPKDRFSAERLKGVDSTLKIQPAKLEDSAVYLCASSLVRGNTGELFFGEGSRLTVL.

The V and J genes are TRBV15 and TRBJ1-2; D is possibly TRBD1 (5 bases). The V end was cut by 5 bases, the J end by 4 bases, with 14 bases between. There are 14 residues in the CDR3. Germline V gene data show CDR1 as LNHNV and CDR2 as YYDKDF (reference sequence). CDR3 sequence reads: CATSPTEGLYGYTF. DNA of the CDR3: TGTGCCACCAGCCCGACTGAGGGACTCTATGGCTACACCTTC.

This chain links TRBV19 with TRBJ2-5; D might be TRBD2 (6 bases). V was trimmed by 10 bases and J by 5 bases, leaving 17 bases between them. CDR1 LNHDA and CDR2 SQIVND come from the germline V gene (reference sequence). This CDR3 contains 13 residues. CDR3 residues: CATTRGASETQYF. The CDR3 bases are TGTGCCACGACTAGGGGAGCTTCGGAGACCCAGTACTTC.

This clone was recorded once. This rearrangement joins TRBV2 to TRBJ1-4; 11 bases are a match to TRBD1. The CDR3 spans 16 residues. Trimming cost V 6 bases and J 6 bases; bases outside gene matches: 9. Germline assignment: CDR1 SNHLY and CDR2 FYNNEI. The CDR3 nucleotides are TGTGCCAGCAGACACAGGGGGGACAGGGGGGATGAAAAACTGTTTTTT. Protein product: CASRHRGDRGDEKLFF.

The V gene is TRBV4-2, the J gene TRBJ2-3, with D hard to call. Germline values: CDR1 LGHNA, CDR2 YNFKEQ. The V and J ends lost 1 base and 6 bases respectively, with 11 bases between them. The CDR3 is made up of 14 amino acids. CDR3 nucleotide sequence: TGTGCCAGCAGCCAAGTTGCAGCGATGGATACGCAGTATTTT. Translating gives CASSQVAAMDTQYF.

CDR3 sequence reads: CASSSLRGDTDTQYF. The DNA for the CDR3 is TGCGCCAGCAGCTCGCTGCGGGGGGACACAGATACGCAGTATTTT. The chain uses TRBV5-1 and TRBJ2-3; 8 nucleotides line up with TRBD2. Germline V gene sequence: CDR1 SGHRS, CDR2 YFSETQ. The CDR3 consists of 15 residues. Losses at the gene ends were 3 bases for V and 2 bases for J; bases not matched to a gene: 5.

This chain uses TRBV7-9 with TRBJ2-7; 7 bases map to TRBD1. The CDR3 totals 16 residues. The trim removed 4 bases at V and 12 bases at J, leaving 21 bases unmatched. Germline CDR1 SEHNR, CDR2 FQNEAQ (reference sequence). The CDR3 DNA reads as TGTGCCAGCAGCTCAAACGCCTTTGGGACAGAAGGGGATCGGTACTTC. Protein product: CASSSNAFGTEGDRYF.

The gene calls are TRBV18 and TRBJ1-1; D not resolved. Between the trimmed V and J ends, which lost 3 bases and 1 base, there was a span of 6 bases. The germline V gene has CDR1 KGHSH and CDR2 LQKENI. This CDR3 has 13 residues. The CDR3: CASSPAANTEAFF. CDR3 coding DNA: TGTGCCAGCTCACCGGCAGCGAACACTGAAGCTTTCTTT.

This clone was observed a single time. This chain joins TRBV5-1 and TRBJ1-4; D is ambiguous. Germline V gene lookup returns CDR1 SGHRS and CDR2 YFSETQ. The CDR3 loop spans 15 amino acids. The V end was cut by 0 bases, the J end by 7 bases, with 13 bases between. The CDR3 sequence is CASSLDGVGSEKLFF. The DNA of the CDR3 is TGCGCCAGCAGCTTGGACGGGGTTGGGAGTGAAAAACTGTTTTTT.

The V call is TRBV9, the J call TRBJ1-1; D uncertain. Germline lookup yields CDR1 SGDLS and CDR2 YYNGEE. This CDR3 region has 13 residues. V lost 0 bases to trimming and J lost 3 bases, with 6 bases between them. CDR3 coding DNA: TGTGCCAGCAGCGTAGGCTTGGACACTGAAGCTTTCTTT. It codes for CASSVGLDTEAFF.

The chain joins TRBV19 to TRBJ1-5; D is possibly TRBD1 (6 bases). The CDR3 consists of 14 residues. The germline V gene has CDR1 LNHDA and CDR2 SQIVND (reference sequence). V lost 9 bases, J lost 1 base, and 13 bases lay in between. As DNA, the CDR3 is TGTGCCAGCAACAGGGATCAGAGCAATCAGCCCCAGCATTTT. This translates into CASNRDQSNQPQHF. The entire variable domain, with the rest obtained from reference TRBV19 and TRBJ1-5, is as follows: DGGITQSPKYLFRKEGQNVTLSCEQNLNHDAMYWYRQDPGQGLRLIYYSQIVNDFQKGDIAEGYSVSREKKESFPLTVTSAQKNPTAFYLCASNRDQSNQPQHFGDGTRLSIL.

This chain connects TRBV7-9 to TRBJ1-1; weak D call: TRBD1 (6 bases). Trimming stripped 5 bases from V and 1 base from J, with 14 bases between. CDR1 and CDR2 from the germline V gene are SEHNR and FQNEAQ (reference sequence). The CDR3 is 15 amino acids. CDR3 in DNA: TGTGCCAGCAGCCGACGACAGGACGGGAACACTGAAGCTTTCTTT. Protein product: CASSRRQDGNTEAFF. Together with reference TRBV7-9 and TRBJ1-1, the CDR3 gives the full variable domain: DTGVSQNPRHKITKRGQNVTFRCDPISEHNRLYWYRQTLGQGPEFLTYFQNEAQLEKSRLLSDRFSAERPKGSFSTLEIQRTEQGDSAMYLCASSRRQDGNTEAFFGQGTRLTVV.

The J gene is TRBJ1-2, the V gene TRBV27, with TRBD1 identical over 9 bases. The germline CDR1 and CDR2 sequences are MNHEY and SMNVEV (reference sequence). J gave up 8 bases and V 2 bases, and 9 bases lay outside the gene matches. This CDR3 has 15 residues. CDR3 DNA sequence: TGTGCCAGCAGTTTAAAGGGGACAGGGACGAGCGGCTACACCTTC. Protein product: CASSLKGTGTSGYTF.

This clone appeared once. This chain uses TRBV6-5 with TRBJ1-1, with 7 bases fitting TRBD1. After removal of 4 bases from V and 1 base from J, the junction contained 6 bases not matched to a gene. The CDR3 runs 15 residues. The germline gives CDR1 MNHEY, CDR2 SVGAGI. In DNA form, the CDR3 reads TGTGCCAGCAGTTCCCTCAGGGGGGGGAACACTGAAGCTTTCTTT. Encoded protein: CASSSLRGGNTEAFF.

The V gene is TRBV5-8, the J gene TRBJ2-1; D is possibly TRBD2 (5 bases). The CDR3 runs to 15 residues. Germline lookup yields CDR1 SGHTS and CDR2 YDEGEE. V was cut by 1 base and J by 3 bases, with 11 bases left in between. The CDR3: CASSLYERNYNEQFF. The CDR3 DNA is TGTGCCAGCAGCTTGTATGAGCGGAACTACAATGAGCAGTTCTTC.

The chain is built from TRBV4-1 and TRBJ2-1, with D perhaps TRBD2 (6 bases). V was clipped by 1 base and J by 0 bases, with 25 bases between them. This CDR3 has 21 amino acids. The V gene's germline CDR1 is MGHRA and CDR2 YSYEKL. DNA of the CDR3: TGCGCCAGCAGCCAAGGGTTTTCCCCCTCCAAACTAGCACTCTCCTACAATGAGCAGTTCTTC. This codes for CASSQGFSPSKLALSYNEQFF.

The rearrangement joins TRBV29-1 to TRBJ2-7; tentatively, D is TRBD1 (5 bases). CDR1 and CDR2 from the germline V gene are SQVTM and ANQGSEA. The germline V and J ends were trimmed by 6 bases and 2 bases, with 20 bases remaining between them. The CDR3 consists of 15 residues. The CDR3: CSVGTDGKGPYEQYF. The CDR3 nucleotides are TGCAGCGTGGGAACCGACGGAAAGGGGCCCTACGAGCAGTACTTC.

CDR3 sequence reads: CASSLTGGSQDTQYF. CDR3 bases: TGTGCCAGCAGCTTGACAGGGGGATCCCAGGATACGCAGTATTTT. The chain employs TRBV7-8 and TRBJ2-3; 9 nucleotides match TRBD1. The CDR3 totals 15 residues. After removal of 3 bases from V and 6 bases from J, the junction contained 7 bases not matched to a gene. Germline CDR1 and CDR2: SGHVS and FQNEAQ.

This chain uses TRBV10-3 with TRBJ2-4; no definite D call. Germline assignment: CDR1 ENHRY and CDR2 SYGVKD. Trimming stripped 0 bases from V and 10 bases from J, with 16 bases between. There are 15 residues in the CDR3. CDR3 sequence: CAISESNGPGSIQYF. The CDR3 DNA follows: TGTGCCATCAGTGAGTCGAATGGACCTGGCTCTATTCAGTACTTC.

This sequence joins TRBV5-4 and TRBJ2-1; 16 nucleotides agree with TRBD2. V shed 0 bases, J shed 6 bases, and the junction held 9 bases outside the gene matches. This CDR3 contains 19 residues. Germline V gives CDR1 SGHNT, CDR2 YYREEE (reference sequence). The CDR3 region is CASSLGVGLAGGVINEQFF. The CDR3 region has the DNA TGTGCCAGCAGCTTGGGCGTGGGACTAGCGGGAGGGGTGATCAATGAGCAGTTCTTC.